The following is a TCR beta chain sequence with its context. It lacks a known antigen. No per-base quality is available; no much larger clone lies one base away. The trim is 0 bases for V and 2 bases for J, with a gap of 11 bases between the germline ends. The CDR3 runs 15 amino acids, cysteine and phenylalanine included. The CDR3 DNA has 45 bases and is translated from base 1. CDR1 and CDR2, looked up from the germline V gene, are MNHNS and SASEGT. The data derive from a study of T cell responses to AZD1222 COVID-19 vaccine (dated by TCRdb to the early 2020s). Background for the entire study: TCR sequencing was performed for roughly 250 trial participants, of whom some 200 were given two doses of AZD1222 and approximately 25 were given two doses of MenACWY control vaccine. Enrollment into the trials was organized by age into subgroups of 18-55, 56-69 and 70-plus years, and those subgroups contained roughly 150, 30 and 60 TCR-sequenced participants, respectively. Here is what the overall study found, with its caveats: Participants were mostly white British, with more females than males. The authors suggested clonal diversity may have been underestimated. The whole spike protein was spanned by vaccine-associated CD4 TCRs, and dominant responses were seen in regions 160-218 and 743-854. Epitopes outside the regions mutated in the B.1.351 and B.1.1.7 variants were reportedly recognized by nearly half of the unique spike-specific TCRs. Conclusions about previously exposed vaccinees are limited because only 6 or 7 AZD1222 recipients were SARS-CoV-2 seropositive at baseline. Spike-specific TCR breadth and depth rose significantly after two AZD1222 doses compared with day 0 and with MenACWY recipients. In the small 56-69-year group, the increase in depth fell short of significance, most likely because of low power. Because no samples from the day 14 peak response were available, repertoires could be characterized only after the peak T cell response.

The CDR3 regions of human TCRbeta chains were analyzed by immunosequencing. As for the original processing: TCRs in the repertoires were matched against a reference library of SARS-CoV-2-specific TCRs that had been generated with the MIRA antigen-specificity platform. Breadth meant the fraction of unique TCRs that were SARS-CoV-2-associated, whereas depth meant the fraction of total T cells that were SARS-CoV-2-associated. Using the MIRA data, each spike-specific TCR was assigned both to the spike region to which the TCR was reactive and to a CD4 or CD8 class. Log10-transformed breadth and depth values were compared by one-way ANOVA with Sidak's multiple comparisons tests. This immuneACCESS table, as held by TCRdb, lists in-frame sequences with V and J called but not all clones. Of the missing ones, under half trace to an unresolved V gene in checked studies; the others have no known cause. For V, J and clone size, that table is used; D and trimming come from the DNA. The sample profile shows some 93,000 clones; approximately 88% of them were found once. The ten largest account for roughly 12% of the sample.

The sample's time point, from its label and the paper: about 28 days (+/-7) after the second vaccine dose. AZD1222 recipients whose second dose came at about 4 weeks and those whose second dose came at about 12 weeks were combined into one group, since spike-specific TCR depth and breadth did not differ between the two schedules. Samples from vaccinated people were obtained from the UK trials COV001 and COV002, which included a single-blind randomized controlled phase 2/3 trial of AZD1222 (ChAdOx1 nCoV-19) in healthy adults. For TCRbeta chain sequencing, PBMC samples from trial participants were taken at day 0 and at day 28 after the second dose.

This receptor was obtained from an adult who received the AZD1222 COVID-19 vaccine. Specimen: peripheral blood, collected 28 days after the second AZD1222 dose. The chain was built from TRBV6-1 and TRBJ2-7, with no confidently assigned D gene. The bases read TGTGCCAGCAGTGAAGCCCTAGAACCGGCCTACGAGCAGTACTTC. Its protein reads: CASSEALEPAYEQYF.